This T cell receptor (beta chain) was found in a study of shared T cell receptors in the human thymus. The CDR3 extends over 15 amino acids. Losses at the gene ends were 6 bases for V and 5 bases for J; bases not matched to a gene: 12. Germline lookup yields CDR1 MNHEY and CDR2 SVGAGI. Data came from immunoSEQ multiplex PCR; TCRdb stores just in-frame clones and leaves some out. Seen here are roughly 660,000 clones, approximately 88% observed once, and the top ten hold about 0.01%. This sample also appeared in a second study, on human thymus T cells. That paper states: Thymic material originated from resections removed in the course of corrective heart surgery. V and J gene usage appeared biased in thymic and blood repertoires.

The receptor was derived from a boy in the first two years of life with a congenital heart defect. The chain combines TRBV6-5 with TRBJ2-5; 7 bases are shared with TRBD2. What was sequenced was thymocytes. CDR3 amino acids: CASSPGVRGGETQYF. The CDR3 coding sequence is TGTGCCAGCAGCCCCGGGGTTCGGGGAGGGGAGACCCAGTACTTC.